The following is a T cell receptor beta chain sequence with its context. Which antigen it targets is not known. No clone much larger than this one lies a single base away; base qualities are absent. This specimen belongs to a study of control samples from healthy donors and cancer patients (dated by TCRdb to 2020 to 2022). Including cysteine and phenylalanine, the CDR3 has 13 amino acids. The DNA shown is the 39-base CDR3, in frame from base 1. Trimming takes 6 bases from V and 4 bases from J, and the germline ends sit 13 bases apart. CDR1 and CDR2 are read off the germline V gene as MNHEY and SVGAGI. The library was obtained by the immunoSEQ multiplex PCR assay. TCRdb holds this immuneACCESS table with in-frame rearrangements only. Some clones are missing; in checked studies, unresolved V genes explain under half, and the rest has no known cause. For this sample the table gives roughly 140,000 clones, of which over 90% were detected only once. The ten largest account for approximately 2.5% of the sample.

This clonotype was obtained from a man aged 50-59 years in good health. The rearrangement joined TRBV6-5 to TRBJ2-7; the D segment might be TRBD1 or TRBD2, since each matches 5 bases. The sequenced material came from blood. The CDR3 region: CASRAGTSYEQYF. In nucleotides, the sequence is TGTGCCAGCAGGGCCGGGACCTCGTACGAGCAGTACTTC.